A single sample is the source of the 21 T cell receptor beta chains below, sequenced in a study of low-dose radiotherapy and immunotherapy resistance in tumors. TRAV and TRBV primers primed cDNA for both TCRalpha and TCRbeta. Amplification of TCRs used a constant-region primer and V-primer adapter for about 19 PCR cycles. Each CDR3 protein is one row after TCRdb ran MiXCR on the reads. Found here are under 90,000 distinct CDR3 sequences, 18% of them singletons; the top ten hold less than 3.5%. Described time point: before trial treatment. The source was PBMCs, collected before treatment. These receptors all stem from a male donor with prostate cancer.

In its sample, this clonotype was seen many times. The chain combines TRBV2 with TRBJ2-1, with 10 bases fitting TRBD2. V was pared by 3 bases and J by 8 bases, with 7 bases of the junction left unmatched. The CDR3 length is 15 residues. CDR1 and CDR2 from the germline V gene are SNHLY and FYNNEI. For the CDR3, the DNA is TGTGCCAGCAGTGACGGGCTAGCGGGGGCCGATGAGCAGTTCTTC. Translation gives CASSDGLAGADEQFF.

This clonotype was observed many times. This chain joins TRBV13 and TRBJ2-3, with D possibly matching TRBD1 (5 bases). V was cut by 5 bases and J by 4 bases, with 13 bases left in between. Germline V gives CDR1 PRHDT, CDR2 FYEKMQ (reference sequence). The CDR3 loop spans 14 amino acids. The CDR3 loop is CASSPTWGPDTQYF. The CDR3 coding sequence is TGTGCCAGCAGCCCCACCTGGGGCCCAGATACGCAGTATTTT.

This clonotype was seen a handful of times. This sequence may be a read error, since a much larger clone differs from it by one base. The V call is TRBV6-1, the J call TRBJ2-3, with a tentative D call TRBD2 (5 bases). The germline V gene encodes CDR1 MNHNS and CDR2 SASEGT. V shed 3 bases and J shed 14 bases, with 12 bases lying between them. This CDR3 has 11 residues. CDR3 sequence (DNA): TGTGCCAGCAGTGATGATTATCGGGGGTATTTT. Encoded protein: CASSDDYRGYF.

The J gene is TRBJ1-2, the V gene TRBV6-1; 10 bases line up with TRBD1. The CDR3 covers 14 residues. V was pared by 4 bases and J by 8 bases, with 7 bases of the junction left unmatched. Per the germline V gene, CDR1 is MNHNS and CDR2 is SASEGT. The CDR3 here is CASSGTGTGEGYTF. The CDR3 DNA sequence: TGTGCCAGCAGTGGAACCGGGACAGGGGAAGGCTACACCTTC.

This clonotype was seen once. For the CDR3, the DNA is TGTGCCTGTTCCCTCCAGGGCACTGAAGCTTTCTTT. As protein: CACSLQGTEAFF. This chain links TRBV30 with TRBJ1-1; the D gene is possibly TRBD1 (5 bases). The CDR3 is 12 residues long. V lost 6 bases, J lost 4 bases, and 12 bases lay in between. Germline-derived CDR1 and CDR2 are GTSNPN and SVGIG (reference sequence).

This clonotype has a handful of counts. The chain employs TRBV5-1 and TRBJ2-5; D perhaps matches TRBD2 (5 bases). The CDR3 runs 13 residues. Germline CDR1 and CDR2: SGHRS and YFSETQ. V dropped 1 base and J dropped 5 bases, with 9 bases sitting between them. The CDR3 loop reads CASSLYGEETQYF. CDR3 DNA sequence: TGCGCCAGCAGCTTGTACGGGGAGGAGACCCAGTACTTC.

The chain combines TRBV20-1 with TRBJ2-1; 7 bases match TRBD1. CDR3 length: 15 residues. CDR1 is DFQATT and CDR2 is SNEGSKA in the germline V gene (reference sequence). With 5 bases clipped from V and 3 bases from J, the junction kept 10 bases outside the gene matches. The CDR3 loop is CSAAIGTESYNEQFF. In nucleotides, the CDR3 is TGCAGTGCTGCCATCGGGACAGAGAGCTACAATGAGCAGTTCTTC.

With regard to this clonotype: A far larger clone is a single base away, which makes a read error likely. The gene calls are TRBV12-5 and TRBJ2-3; either TRBD1 or TRBD2 may supply D (6 bases each). CDR3 length: 16 residues. Germline CDR1 LGHNT, CDR2 FRNRAP. This CDR3 is CASTRLAWGHTDTQYF. The CDR3 region has the DNA TGTGCCAGCACCCGCCTAGCGTGGGGACACACAGATACGCAGTATTTT.

This clonotype was seen ten or more times. The gene calls are TRBV6-5 and TRBJ1-2, with D possibly being TRBD1 (6 bases). Trimming left V 2 bases short and J 4 bases short, with 14 bases between. The CDR3 runs to 15 residues. Germline CDR1 MNHEY, CDR2 SVGAGI. The CDR3 region is CASSYDLSRGYGYTF. In DNA, the CDR3 is TGTGCCAGCAGTTACGATCTGAGCAGGGGCTATGGCTACACCTTC.

This clonotype was seen ten or more times. This chain uses TRBV18 with TRBJ1-2; the D is unclear. The CDR3 spans 15 residues. CDR1 KGHSH and CDR2 LQKENI come from the germline V gene. The V and J ends lost 0 bases and 4 bases respectively, with 12 bases between them. The CDR3 is CASSPPSGGGYGYTF. The CDR3 DNA reads TGTGCCAGCTCACCACCTTCGGGAGGAGGCTATGGCTACACCTTC.

CDR3 protein: CASQYSGGQPQHF. CDR3 DNA sequence: TGTGCCAGTCAATACTCGGGGGGCCAGCCCCAGCATTTT. This chain joins TRBV12-3 or TRBV12-4 and TRBJ1-5, with D perhaps TRBD1 (6 bases). The CDR3 contains 13 residues. The ends were cut back, 9 bases at V and 7 bases at J, with 16 bases in the middle.

This clonotype was counted ten times or more. This chain joins TRBV25-1 and TRBJ2-1; 9 bases fit TRBD1. Germline-derived CDR1 and CDR2 are MGHDK and SYGVNS. V shed 4 bases, J shed 8 bases, and the junction held 9 bases outside the gene matches. This CDR3 contains 15 residues. CDR3 amino acids: CASSGYRGLLYEQFF. CDR3 DNA sequence: TGTGCCAGCAGTGGCTACAGGGGGCTGTTGTATGAGCAGTTCTTC.

This clonotype was recorded many times. The rearrangement uses TRBV5-6 and TRBJ2-7, with a possible D match to TRBD2 (6 bases). V was clipped by 0 bases and J by 2 bases, with 9 bases between them. This CDR3 region has 14 residues. Germline V gene sequence: CDR1 SGHDT, CDR2 YYEEEE. The CDR3 spells CASSLVSGTYEQYF. Written as DNA, the CDR3 is TGTGCCAGCAGCTTGGTTAGCGGCACCTACGAGCAGTACTTC.

This clonotype occurred many times. Germline and junction disagree at one end, which may indicate a read error. J is TRBJ1-1 and V is TRBV4-1, with 9 bases aligning to TRBD1. The CDR3 is 16 amino acids. From germline, CDR1 is MGHRA and CDR2 YSYEKL. The CDR3 spells CASSEDPTGGDPEAFF. In nucleotides, the CDR3 is TGCGCCAGCAGCGAAGACCCGACAGGGGGAGATCCTGAAGCTTTCTTT.

A word on this clonotype: A far larger clone is one base from this, pointing to a likely read error. The V gene is TRBV5-3, the J gene TRBJ2-2, with D perhaps matching TRBD1 (6 bases). TRBV5-3 is classed as an ORF, of uncertain function. V shed 8 bases and J shed 4 bases, with 15 bases lying between them. This CDR3 has 14 amino acids. The CDR3 is CASIPGQPTGELFF. The DNA for the CDR3 is TGTGCCAGCATCCCCGGACAGCCCACCGGGGAGCTGTTTTTT.

This chain joins TRBV5-5 and TRBJ2-5; weak D call: TRBD1 (5 bases). The CDR3 runs to 14 residues. Per the germline V gene, CDR1 is SGHKS and CDR2 is YYEKEE (reference sequence). V was trimmed by 0 bases and J by 5 bases, leaving 11 bases between them. CDR3: CASSLGAGRETQYF. CDR3 coding DNA: TGTGCCAGCAGCTTGGGGGCAGGGCGGGAGACCCAGTACTTC.

This clonotype was seen at least ten times. The chain uses TRBV7-9 and TRBJ2-3; D call uncertain. V was trimmed by 8 bases and J by 1 base, leaving 10 bases between them. The CDR3 runs 13 residues. Germline lookup yields CDR1 SEHNR and CDR2 FQNEAQ (reference sequence). CDR3 in amino acids: CASPGMGTDTQYF. CDR3 coding DNA: TGTGCCAGCCCCGGAATGGGCACAGATACGCAGTATTTT.

This clonotype was seen repeatedly, ten times or more. This chain joins TRBV10-3 and TRBJ1-5, with D unresolved. CDR3 length: 13 amino acids. V gave up 0 bases and J gave up 7 bases, with 7 bases separating them. Germline CDR1 and CDR2: ENHRY and SYGVKD. The CDR3 DNA is TGTGCCATCAGTGAGTCGCCGGGACAGCCCCAGCATTTT. This codes for CAISESPGQPQHF.

The rearrangement joins TRBV5-3 to TRBJ2-7; D is tentatively TRBD1 or TRBD2 (5 bases each). TRBV5-3 is labeled an ORF, and its function is uncertain. V lost 4 bases and J 3 bases, leaving 14 bases between the germline ends. The CDR3 is 14 amino acids. CDR3: CARSQRGTNYEQYF. The CDR3 bases are TGTGCCAGAAGCCAAAGAGGGACCAACTACGAGCAGTACTTC.

This clonotype was found many times. The chain combines TRBV27 with TRBJ1-5, with 7 bases that match TRBD1. CDR1 MNHEY and CDR2 SMNVEV come from the germline V gene (reference sequence). Unmatched junction bases numbered 4, after V lost 8 bases and J lost 0 bases. The CDR3 has 14 amino acids. CDR3 DNA: TGTGCCAGCGGGACAGAAAATAGCAATCAGCCCCAGCATTTT. This gives the protein CASGTENSNQPQHF.

This clonotype was picked up many times. The chain is built from TRBV12-3 or TRBV12-4 and TRBJ2-2, with a tentative D call TRBD2 (7 bases). Between the trimmed V and J ends, which lost 7 bases and 2 bases, there was a span of 14 bases. The CDR3 sequence is 15 residues long. The CDR3 here is CASKLGGANTGELFF. The CDR3 region has the DNA TGTGCCAGCAAACTAGGGGGGGCAAACACCGGGGAGCTGTTTTTT.